Below are 32 T cell receptor beta chains sequenced from a single sample in a study of CD8+ T cells in alopecia areata. Treatment indicated: oral pan-JAK inhibitor, 5-10 mg twice daily. As the sequencing template, cDNA was produced by extracting RNA and reverse transcribing it. Some clones are missing from TCRdb's copy, which holds only in-frame ones; the method was immunoSEQ multiplex PCR. The repertoire holds approximately 90,000 clones, with 70% to 85% as singletons. Sequencing was performed on CD8+ T cells sorted from blood, taken at approximately week 42, from a patient treated with tofacitinib. The receptors stem from a human donor with alopecia areata.

V usage is TRBV4-3 and J usage is TRBJ1-2; TRBD1 is a possible D gene (5 bases). Deletions cut 1 base from V and 6 bases from J, with 9 bases between. The CDR3 totals 13 residues. CDR1 is LGHNA, CDR2 YSLEER, per germline. As DNA, the CDR3 is TGCGCCAGCAGCCAAGCGGGGGATAATGGCTACACCTTC. Its protein product is CASSQAGDNGYTF.

About this clone itself: The junction and the germline gene differ at one end; a read error may be behind it. The gene calls are TRBV7-9 and TRBJ2-3; D is unresolved. This CDR3 comprises 14 residues. Germline-derived CDR1 and CDR2 are SEHNR and FQNEAQ (reference sequence). This CDR3 is CASSLGPGTDTQYF. The CDR3 coding sequence is TGTGCCAGCAGCTTAGGGCCAGGCACCGATACGCAGTATTTT.

CDR3 nucleotides: TGTGCCAGCAGCTTGGGGGACGGGGAGCTGTTTTTT. Protein: CASSLGDGELFF. This rearrangement joins TRBV7-3 to TRBJ2-2; D tentatively fits TRBD1 or TRBD2 (5 bases each). Trimming cost V 3 bases and J 7 bases, with 6 bases left between them. The CDR3 loop spans 12 amino acids. The germline gives CDR1 SGHTA, CDR2 FQGTGA. Full variable domain (outside the CDR3, taken from reference TRBV7-3 and TRBJ2-2): GAGVSQTPSNKVTEKGKYVELRCDPISGHTALYWYRQSLGQGPEFLIYFQGTGAADDSGLPNDRFFAVRPEGSVSTLKIQRTERGDSAVYLCASSLGDGELFFGEGSRLTVL.

In the case of this clone: Other nucleotide sequences from this sample produce the same CDR3. The CDR3 DNA sequence: TGTGCCAGCAGCTTAGTAGGGGAAAATCAGCCCCAGCATTTT. As protein: CASSLVGENQPQHF. This chain joins TRBV7-9 and TRBJ1-5; the D gene is possibly TRBD1 (5 bases). CDR3 length: 14 amino acids. CDR1 is SEHNR and CDR2 is FQNEAQ in the germline V gene (reference sequence). V was trimmed by 1 base and J by 4 bases, leaving 8 bases between them.

This clone was detected only once. This chain links TRBV6-5 with TRBJ2-3; 7 positions agree with TRBD2. J lost 0 bases, V lost 5 bases, and 2 bases had no gene match. The CDR3 length is 14 residues. Germline-derived CDR1 and CDR2 are MNHEY and SVGAGI. Written as DNA, the CDR3 is TGTGCCAGCAGTACTAGCGACAGCACAGATACGCAGTATTTT. Translated, it gives CASSTSDSTDTQYF.

The chain combines TRBV6-4 with TRBJ2-1; no clear D gene. The CDR3 has 13 residues. Between the trimmed V and J ends, which lost 3 bases and 5 bases, there was a span of 8 bases. CDR1 and CDR2 from the germline V gene are MRHNA and SNTAGT. CDR3 protein: CASSEGSNNEQFF. The CDR3 DNA sequence: TGTGCCAGCAGTGAGGGTAGTAACAATGAGCAGTTCTTC.

The chain carries TRBV29-1 and TRBJ2-7; D is possibly TRBD1 or TRBD2 (5 bases each). Germline loops: CDR1 SQVTM, CDR2 ANQGSEA. Between the trimmed V and J ends, which lost 2 bases and 3 bases, there was a span of 17 bases. The CDR3 runs 15 residues. The CDR3: CSVETAGRDDYEQYF. CDR3 bases: TGCAGCGTTGAAACGGCAGGGAGAGATGACTACGAGCAGTACTTC.

The chain has TRBV9 and TRBJ2-1; no clear D. The CDR3 is 14 residues long. V gave up 0 bases and J gave up 2 bases, with 6 bases separating them. Germline V lookup: CDR1 SGDLS, CDR2 YYNGEE. CDR3 in DNA: TGTGCCAGCAGCGTAGGACGGACCTACAATGAGCAGTTCTTC. Residues: CASSVGRTYNEQFF. The whole variable domain, remainder taken from reference TRBV9 and TRBJ2-1, is DSGVTQTPKHLITATGQRVTLRCSPRSGDLSVYWYQQSLDQGLQFLIQYYNGEERAKGNILERFSAQQFPDLHSELNLSSLELGDSALYFCASSVGRTYNEQFFGPGTRLTVL.

The CDR3 DNA reads TGTGCCAGCAGTTTATCGGTCAATCAGCCCCAGCATTTT. Residues: CASSLSVNQPQHF. This chain joins TRBV27 and TRBJ1-5; D is uncertain. CDR1 MNHEY and CDR2 SMNVEV come from the germline V gene (reference sequence). V was pared by 0 bases and J by 3 bases, with 3 bases between. The CDR3 consists of 13 residues.

The chain couples TRBV5-1 to TRBJ1-2; no definite D call. This CDR3 is built from 14 residues. Between the trimmed V and J ends, which lost 2 bases and 6 bases, there was a span of 14 bases. Germline CDR1 reads SGHRS; CDR2 reads YFSETQ. CDR3 DNA sequence: TGCGCCAGCAGCTTATTTACGGAGGCGGATGGCTACACCTTC. Amino acids: CASSLFTEADGYTF.

The chain employs TRBV7-2 and TRBJ1-5; no reliable D call. The CDR3 contains 15 residues. Looked up from germline, CDR1 is SGHTA and CDR2 is FQGNSA. The germline V and J ends were trimmed by 1 base and 4 bases, with 11 bases remaining between them. CDR3 DNA: TGTGCCAGCAGCTTAGTGCGGCAGCCAAATCAGCCCCAGCATTTT. Amino acids: CASSLVRQPNQPQHF.

DNA of the CDR3: TGTGCCAGCAGCTTGGAGGACAGCTCCTACGAGCAGTACTTC. Its protein product is CASSLEDSSYEQYF. The V gene is TRBV7-8, the J gene TRBJ2-7; possible D gene TRBD1, 6 bases. The CDR3 spans 14 residues. V was clipped by 3 bases and J by 0 bases, with 9 bases between them. The germline V gene encodes CDR1 SGHVS and CDR2 FQNEAQ.

The chain links TRBV10-2 to TRBJ2-3; D is unclear. In germline, CDR1 is WSHSY, CDR2 SAAADI. CDR3 length: 13 residues. Trimming cost V 10 bases and J 0 bases, with 11 bases left between them. As DNA, the CDR3 is TGCGCCACCTTCCTAACTAGCACAGATACGCAGTATTTT. Encoded protein: CATFLTSTDTQYF.

The CDR3 is CASSQDRDSYGYTF. The CDR3 bases are TGCGCCAGCAGCCAAGATCGGGACAGCTATGGCTACACCTTC. The V gene is TRBV4-3, the J gene TRBJ1-2; 7 bases match TRBD1. The CDR3 length is 14 residues. Unmatched junction bases numbered 2, after V lost 0 bases and J lost 4 bases. Germline V gene sequence: CDR1 LGHNA, CDR2 YSLEER.

This clone was recorded a few times. V and J are TRBV5-1 and TRBJ2-1, with 7 bases fitting TRBD2. Trimming cost V 5 bases and J 6 bases; bases outside gene matches: 8. The germline V gene has CDR1 SGHRS and CDR2 YFSETQ. The CDR3 runs 14 residues. The DNA for the CDR3 is TGCGCCAGCAGTTTTGGGGGGGAAGTCAATGAGCAGTTCTTC. It encodes CASSFGGEVNEQFF.

V and J are TRBV7-8 and TRBJ2-1, with 7 bases fitting TRBD1. The germline CDR1 and CDR2 sequences are SGHVS and FQNEAQ. This CDR3 has 16 amino acids. After removal of 4 bases from V and 0 bases from J, the junction contained 6 bases not matched to a gene. CDR3 residues: CASSSHGTASYNEQFF. DNA of the CDR3: TGTGCCAGCAGCTCCCACGGGACAGCCTCCTACAATGAGCAGTTCTTC. Based on the CDR3 plus reference TRBV7-8 and TRBJ2-1, the full variable domain is GAGVSQSPRYKVAKRGQDVALRCDPISGHVSLFWYQQALGQGPEFLTYFQNEAQLDKSGLPSDRFFAERPEGSVSTLKIQRTQQEDSAVYLCASSSHGTASYNEQFFGPGTRLTVL.

The chain carries TRBV15 and TRBJ2-7; 9 nucleotides agree with TRBD2. There are 17 residues in the CDR3. V lost 0 bases and J lost 6; bases outside the gene matches: 12. Germline CDR1 LNHNV, CDR2 YYDKDF (reference sequence). The CDR3 loop is CATSRDSPTSGVVEQYF. For the CDR3, the DNA is TGTGCCACCAGCAGAGATTCTCCGACTAGCGGAGTTGTCGAGCAGTACTTC. The variable domain in full, with the rest retrieved from reference TRBV15 and TRBJ2-7, is DAMVIQNPRYQVTQFGKPVTLSCSQTLNHNVMYWYQQKSSQAPKLLFHYYDKDFNNEADTPDNFQSRRPNTSFCFLDIRSPGLGDTAMYLCATSRDSPTSGVVEQYFGPGTRLTVT.

The chain recombines TRBV7-2 with TRBJ2-7; no firm D call. V lost 1 base and J lost 6, with 10 bases in between. This CDR3 spans 13 amino acids. Germline CDR1 SGHTA, CDR2 FQGNSA. CDR3 sequence: CASSLESPPEQYF. The CDR3 nucleotides read TGTGCCAGCAGCTTAGAATCCCCTCCCGAGCAGTACTTC. The whole variable domain, remainder taken from reference TRBV7-2 and TRBJ2-7, is GAGVSQSPSNKVTEKGKDVELRCDPISGHTALYWYRQSLGQGLEFLIYFQGNSAPDKSGLPSDRFSAERTGGSVSTLTIQRTQQEDSAVYLCASSLESPPEQYFGPGTRLTVT.

CDR3 in amino acids: CASGDRRSYNSPLHF. The CDR3 bases are TGTGCCAGTGGTGACAGGAGGTCCTATAATTCACCCCTCCACTTT. This sequence joins TRBV19 and TRBJ1-6; D is possibly TRBD1 (6 bases). V was shortened by 8 bases and J by 1 base, with 12 bases between the two germline ends. The V gene's germline CDR1 is LNHDA and CDR2 SQIVND (reference sequence). The length of the CDR3 is 15 residues.

Sample share makes this clone medium-sized. This chain links TRBV6-4 with TRBJ2-1; D remains unclear. Trimming stripped 3 bases from V and 8 bases from J, with 17 bases between. Germline CDR1 and CDR2: MRHNA and SNTAGT. The CDR3 has 15 residues. In DNA form, the CDR3 reads TGTGCCAGCAGTGATTCCGGGTTACCCACCGATGAGCAGTTCTTC. Protein: CASSDSGLPTDEQFF.

J is TRBJ1-1 and V is TRBV28, with a weak D call TRBD1 (6 bases). The CDR3 runs 14 residues. The germline V gene has CDR1 MDHEN and CDR2 SYDVKM. V was pared by 6 bases and J by 1 base, with 12 bases between. The CDR3 region has the DNA TGTGCCAGCAGGATACGGACAGCGAACACTGAAGCTTTCTTT. Its protein product is CASRIRTANTEAFF.

J is TRBJ1-1 and V is TRBV29-1, with a possible D match to TRBD1 (5 bases). Germline V gene data show CDR1 as SQVTM and CDR2 as ANQGSEA. This CDR3 has 11 residues. V was pared by 5 bases and J by 7 bases, with 11 bases between. DNA of the CDR3: TGCAGCGTTTTAGACAGAAATGAAGCTTTCTTT. This translates into CSVLDRNEAFF.

The chain employs TRBV7-2 and TRBJ2-4; D is undetermined. Germline assignment: CDR1 SGHTA and CDR2 FQGNSA. CDR3 length: 15 residues. V dropped 1 base and J dropped 6 bases, with 13 bases sitting between them. The CDR3 loop is CASSLGLRDVNIQYF. In DNA, the CDR3 is TGTGCCAGCAGCTTAGGGTTAAGGGATGTAAACATTCAGTACTTC. The full variable domain, rest sourced from reference TRBV7-2 and TRBJ2-4, is GAGVSQSPSNKVTEKGKDVELRCDPISGHTALYWYRQSLGQGLEFLIYFQGNSAPDKSGLPSDRFSAERTGGSVSTLTIQRTQQEDSAVYLCASSLGLRDVNIQYFGAGTRLSVL.

The chain employs TRBV4-1 and TRBJ1-2; D is ambiguous. In germline, CDR1 is MGHRA, CDR2 YSYEKL. V was shortened by 0 bases and J by 0 bases, with 8 bases between the two germline ends. CDR3 length: 15 amino acids. The CDR3 DNA reads as TGCGCCAGCAGCCAAGATCCTCACGCTAACTATGGCTACACCTTC. Its protein is CASSQDPHANYGYTF.

CDR3 protein: CASSPRDSMNTEAFF. The CDR3 nucleotides read TGTGCCAGCAGCCCCCGAGACAGCATGAACACTGAAGCTTTCTTT. The rearrangement joins TRBV9 to TRBJ1-1; perhaps TRBD1 as D (5 bases). This CDR3 has 15 residues. CDR1 is SGDLS and CDR2 is YYNGEE in the germline V gene. Trimming left V 4 bases short and J 0 bases short, with 13 bases between.

The chain recombines TRBV30 with TRBJ2-1; no clear D. The CDR3 sequence is 13 residues long. Germline V gene data show CDR1 as GTSNPN and CDR2 as SVGIG (reference sequence). Trimming removed 0 bases from V and 3 bases from J, with 6 bases in between. This chain's CDR3 is CAWSVVHYNEQFF. CDR3 DNA: TGTGCCTGGAGTGTGGTTCACTACAATGAGCAGTTCTTC.

The rearrangement links TRBV12-5 to TRBJ1-3; possible D gene TRBD1, 6 bases. The CDR3 is 14 residues long. V gave up 4 bases and J gave up 2 bases, with 9 bases separating them. CDR1 and CDR2 from the germline V gene are LGHNT and FRNRAP. DNA for the CDR3: TGTGCTAGTGGTTCGACAGGTACTGGAAACACCATATATTTT. Translating gives CASGSTGTGNTIYF.

This clone was detected a few times. The chain has TRBV10-3 and TRBJ2-6, with TRBD2 identical over 8 bases. Germline trimming cut 4 bases from V and 0 bases from J; bases unmatched to any gene: 14. The length of the CDR3 is 20 residues. Germline V gene sequence: CDR1 ENHRY, CDR2 SYGVKD. CDR3 residues: CAISGLLVTSASSGANVLTF. The CDR3 DNA sequence: TGTGCCATCAGTGGGCTCCTAGTGACTAGCGCTTCCTCTGGGGCCAACGTCCTGACTTTC.

The chain uses TRBV20-1 and TRBJ2-1; unclear D gene. Per the germline V gene, CDR1 is DFQATT and CDR2 is SNEGSKA (reference sequence). V lost 6 bases and J lost 8, with 11 bases in between. The CDR3 contains 11 residues. The CDR3: CSALKSDEQFF. CDR3 DNA: TGCAGTGCCCTCAAATCCGATGAGCAGTTCTTC.

The chain recombines TRBV29-1 with TRBJ2-7, with 7 bases fitting TRBD1. V trimming: 6 bases; J trimming: 0 bases; junction bases outside the gene matches: 2. CDR1 and CDR2 from the germline V gene are SQVTM and ANQGSEA. CDR3 length: 12 residues. This CDR3 reads CSVRGLSYEQYF. CDR3 DNA: TGCAGCGTGAGGGGGCTCTCCTACGAGCAGTACTTC.

The J gene is TRBJ1-1, the V gene TRBV29-1; TRBD1 matches 8 bases. CDR1 and CDR2 (germline): SQVTM, ANQGSEA. Losses at the gene ends were 6 bases for V and 6 bases for J; bases not matched to a gene: 15. This CDR3 contains 15 residues. The CDR3 sequence is CSVPDFDRGGPEAFF. Here the CDR3 DNA reads TGCAGCGTGCCTGACTTTGACAGGGGAGGACCTGAAGCTTTCTTT. Full variable domain (outside the CDR3, taken from reference TRBV29-1 and TRBJ1-1): SAVISQKPSRDICQRGTSLTIQCQVDSQVTMMFWYRQQPGQSLTLIATANQGSEATYESGFVIDKFPISRPNLTFSTLTVSNMSPEDSSIYLCSVPDFDRGGPEAFFGQGTRLTVV.

The chain is built from TRBV4-3 and TRBJ2-1; 8 bases line up with TRBD2. This CDR3 is 17 amino acids long. Germline V gene sequence: CDR1 LGHNA, CDR2 YSLEER. After removal of 0 bases from V and 5 bases from J, the junction contained 9 bases not matched to a gene. CDR3 sequence reads: CASSQDPMGLEDNEQFF. CDR3 in DNA: TGCGCCAGCAGCCAAGATCCGATGGGACTAGAAGACAATGAGCAGTTCTTC.